The T cell receptor (beta chain) under discussion was sequenced for a study of shared clonotypes between healthy human individuals. As for the study in general: Three CD4 naive, three CD4 memory, two CD8 naive and one CD8 memory plate were used per donor. Study outcomes and limitations: Owing to a small donor count, the genetic and exposure-history diversity represented was limited.

Trimming removed 3 bases from V and 3 bases from J, with 12 bases in between. The CDR3 is made up of 15 amino acids. Germline CDR1 reads SGHRS; CDR2 reads YFSETQ. Each PCR replicate from the sorted subsets contained 200 to 250 ng DNA, which is some 32,000 T cell genomes. The data were produced by immunoSEQ multiplex PCR, yet TCRdb's version contains in-frame clones alone and is incomplete. The top ten hold about 0.41% of the sample, which has roughly 2,300,000 clones, roughly 90% seen once. On this clone: Its antigen is currently unknown.

The sequence was collected from a man between 18 and 29 years old in good health. Some clones in this sample may be carry-over from other donors' samples. The sequencing input was naive CD4+ T cells from PBMCs. Specified subset: CD45RA+ positively selected. The V and J genes are TRBV5-1 and TRBJ2-2; D might be TRBD2 (5 bases). The CDR3 DNA follows: TGCGCCAGCAGCTCCTCTCCAGCGGACACCGGGGAGCTGTTTTTT. It is translated as CASSSSPADTGELFF.